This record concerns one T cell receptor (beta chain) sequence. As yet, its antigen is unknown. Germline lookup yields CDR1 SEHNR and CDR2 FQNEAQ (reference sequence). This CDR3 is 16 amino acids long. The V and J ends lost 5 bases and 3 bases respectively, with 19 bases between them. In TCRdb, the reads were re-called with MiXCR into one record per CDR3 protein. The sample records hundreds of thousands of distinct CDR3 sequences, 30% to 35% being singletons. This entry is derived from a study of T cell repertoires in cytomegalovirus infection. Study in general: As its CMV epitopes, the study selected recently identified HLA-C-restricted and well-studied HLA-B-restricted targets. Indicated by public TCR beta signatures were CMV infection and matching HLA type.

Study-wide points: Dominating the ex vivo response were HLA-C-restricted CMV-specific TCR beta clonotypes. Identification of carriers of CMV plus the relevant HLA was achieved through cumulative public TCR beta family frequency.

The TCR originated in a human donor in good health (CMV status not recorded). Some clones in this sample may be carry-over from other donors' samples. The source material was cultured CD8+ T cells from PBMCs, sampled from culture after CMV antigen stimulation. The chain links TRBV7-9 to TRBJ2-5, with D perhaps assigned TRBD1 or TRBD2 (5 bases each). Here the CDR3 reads CASSVRPGPGEETQYF. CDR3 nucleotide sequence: TGTGCCAGCAGCGTCAGACCGGGACCCGGTGAAGAGACCCAGTACTTC.